A selection of T cell receptor beta chains follows, all from one sample in a study of T cells after yellow fever vaccination. TCRdb used MiXCR to reprocess the 5' RACE reads, holding one entry per CDR3 protein. There are a few hundred thousand distinct CDR3 sequences in the sample; about 7% occur only once, and 1.1% lies in the top ten. The sequencing used CD4+ T cells sorted from PBMCs, collected on the day of the yellow fever booster vaccination. Receptor source: a young man who received the YFV17D yellow fever vaccine. The CDR3 runs from the conserved cysteine through the conserved F or W. Each record gives: D gene, J gene, V gene, clone size, CDR3 DNA, CDR3 protein. D genes are given only for firm matches. Not every row has a clone size; where given, it reads once, few, many or a size class.

-,TRBJ2-7,TRBV7-9,few,TGTGCCAGCAGCTTGTCGACAGGGAGGAACGAGCAGTACTTC,CASSLSTGRNEQYF
-,TRBJ2-1,TRBV7-9,-,TGTGCCAGCAGCTTTCCTACATACAACAATGAGCAGTTCTTC,CASSFPTYNNEQFF
-,TRBJ2-7,TRBV12-3/TRBV12-4,many,TGTGCCAGCAGGCCGGGACGGAAATCCTACGAGCAGTACTTC,CASRPGRKSYEQYF
-,TRBJ2-1,TRBV20-1,few,TGCAGTGCTAGCCAGCGGAGCTACAATGAGCAGTTCTTC,CSASQRSYNEQFF
-,TRBJ2-3,TRBV29-1,many,TGCAGCGTTGAAAAGTCCAGGGATCGCGATACGCAGTATTTT,CSVEKSRDRDTQYF
-,TRBJ2-7,TRBV4-3,many,TGCGCCAGCTCGAAGGGCCCCTACGAGCAGTACTTC,CASSKGPYEQYF
TRBD2,TRBJ2-5,TRBV5-1,many,TGCGCCAGCACCGGGACAGTGGGGACTAGCGGACAAGAGACCCAGTACTTC,CASTGTVGTSGQETQYF
TRBD1,TRBJ1-1,TRBV12-3/TRBV12-4,-,TGTGCCAGCAGTCTTAGGACAGGGGCTGAAGCTTTCTTT,CASSLRTGAEAFF
-,TRBJ2-4,TRBV6-5,many,TGTGCCAGCAGGGGTCAAAACATTCAGTACTTC,CASRGQNIQYF
TRBD2,TRBJ2-7,TRBV20-1,-,TGCAGTGCTAGCCCTGGGACTAGCGTCACCTACGAGCAGTACTTC,CSASPGTSVTYEQYF
-,TRBJ1-5,TRBV11-2,few,TGTGCCAGCAGCTTGAGGGTAGGCAATCAGCCCCAGCATTTT,CASSLRVGNQPQHF
-,TRBJ1-2,TRBV20-1,few,TGCAGTTGCCTCGGGAACTATGGCTACACCTTC,CSCLGNYGYTF
-,TRBJ2-7,TRBV12-3/TRBV12-4,many,TGTGCCAGCAGTCTTACCTACGAGCAGTACTTC,CASSLTYEQYF
TRBD2,TRBJ2-1,TRBV20-1,few,TGCAGTGCTAGAGATGAGACTAGCGGGACCGGTGAGCAGTTCTTC,CSARDETSGTGEQFF
-,TRBJ2-3,TRBV7-3,few,TGTGCCAGCAGCAAACAGGGAAACACAGATACGCAGTATTTT,CASSKQGNTDTQYF
-,TRBJ2-7,TRBV28,few,TGTGCCAGCAGTTTCCGCCACGAGCAGTACTTC,CASSFRHEQYF
TRBD1,TRBJ2-7,TRBV29-1,many,TGCAGCGGGGGACAGTTGGCCTACGAGCAGTACTTC,CSGGQLAYEQYF
TRBD2,TRBJ2-3,TRBV18,few,TGTGCCAGCTCAACAAATCTAGCGGGAGCCACAGATACGCAGTATTTT,CASSTNLAGATDTQYF
TRBD2,TRBJ2-5,TRBV5-4,few,TGTGCCAGCAGCTTGAGCGTACTAGCGGGGGACTTCGTGAAAGAGACCCAGTACTTC,CASSLSVLAGDFVKETQYF
TRBD1,TRBJ1-4,TRBV12-3/TRBV12-4,many,TGTGCCAGCAGTCCTGGGACAGGGCTCACGGGGGAAAAACTGTTTTTT,CASSPGTGLTGEKLFF
TRBD2,TRBJ2-1,TRBV29-1,few,TGCAGCGAGGGACTAATTTACAATGAGCAGTTCTTC,CSEGLIYNEQFF
TRBD2,TRBJ2-4,TRBV7-2,many,TGTGCCAGCAGCTTAGTTTCTACCGCGGGGACTAGCGGGATGCAGTACTTC,CASSLVSTAGTSGMQYF
-,TRBJ2-1,TRBV6-5,few,TGTGCCAGCAGTTACCTGCCCCAATCCTACAATGAGCAGTTCTTC,CASSYLPQSYNEQFF
TRBD2,TRBJ2-1,TRBV12-3/TRBV12-4,-,TGTGCCAGCAGCCGTGGGACTAGCCGTTACAATGAGCAGTTCTTC,CASSRGTSRYNEQFF
-,TRBJ2-7,TRBV12-5,many,TGTGCTAGTGGTTTTCTGGCTTACGAGCAGTACTTC,CASGFLAYEQYF
-,TRBJ1-5,TRBV5-1,-,TGCGCCAGCAGCTTAAATGGAGGAGATCAGCCCCAGCATTTT,CASSLNGGDQPQHF
-,TRBJ1-2,TRBV19,-,TGTGCCAGTAGTATAGAGCGACGGACGCGCGGCTACACCTTC,CASSIERRTRGYTF
TRBD2,TRBJ2-7,TRBV7-8,many,TGTGCCAGCAGCTTCACCTCGTCTAGCGGCGTCTCCTACGAGCAGTACTTC,CASSFTSSSGVSYEQYF
-,TRBJ2-4,TRBV15,-,TGTGCCACCAGCAGAGGGAGGGACAGTAAAAACATTCAGTACTTC,CATSRGRDSKNIQYF
TRBD2,TRBJ2-3,TRBV28,few,TGTGCCAGCCTTAGTGGACTAGCGGTACTCGGAACAGATACGCAGTATTTT,CASLSGLAVLGTDTQYF
-,TRBJ2-1,TRBV4-3,many,TGCGCCAGCAGCAAAGGACAGAGAGCCTACAATGAGCAGTTCTTC,CASSKGQRAYNEQFF
-,TRBJ2-1,TRBV20-1,few,TGCAGTGTGGATAGGGGAAGTCACAATGAGCAGTTCTTC,CSVDRGSHNEQFF
-,TRBJ2-1,TRBV29-1,few,TGCAGCGGCGGGGCGGTCTCCTACAATGAGCAGTTCTTC,CSGGAVSYNEQFF
TRBD2,TRBJ2-1,TRBV29-1,many,TGCAGCGCACTGCCGTTACAGGGGACTAGCGGTTACAATGAGCAGTTCTTC,CSALPLQGTSGYNEQFF
TRBD2,TRBJ2-3,TRBV29-1,-,TGCAGCGTTGTGGGGGGACTAGCGGGAAAGACAGATACGCAGTATTTT,CSVVGGLAGKTDTQYF
-,TRBJ2-1,TRBV12-3/TRBV12-4,many,TGTGCCAGCAGTACCCCAGGCTACGACAATGAGCAGTTCTTC,CASSTPGYDNEQFF
-,TRBJ1-2,TRBV7-9,-,TGTGCCAGCAGCCCCCCAGGGCAGTTAAGGATGGGTGGCTACACCTTC,CASSPPGQLRMGGYTF
TRBD1,TRBJ1-4,TRBV7-2,-,TGTGCCAGCAGCGATCCGGACAGGGGAAGGGAAAAACTGTTTTTT,CASSDPDRGREKLFF
TRBD1,TRBJ1-5,TRBV5-6,-,TGTGCCAGCAGCAGCATGGACAGGGTAAACCAGCCCCAGCATTTT,CASSSMDRVNQPQHF
TRBD2,TRBJ2-1,TRBV6-2/TRBV6-3,many,TGTGCCAGCAGTTACCCCCGTAGCGGGAGGGCCGTAAACAATGAGCAGTTCTTC,CASSYPRSGRAVNNEQFF
-,TRBJ2-2,TRBV20-1,many,TGCAGTGCACCACACTACACCGGGGAGCTGTTTTTT,CSAPHYTGELFF
TRBD2,TRBJ2-7,TRBV10-2,many,TGCGCCAGCACCTTCTTGGCGGGAGCTTCCTACGAGCAGTACTTC,CASTFLAGASYEQYF
-,TRBJ2-7,TRBV14,many,TGTGCCACTCGGGACACCCAGACCTACGAGCAGTACTTC,CATRDTQTYEQYF
-,TRBJ2-7,TRBV7-9,few,TGTGCCAGCAGCTCCCGACAGTCCTCCTACGAGCAGTACTTC,CASSSRQSSYEQYF
TRBD1,TRBJ1-5,TRBV20-1,many,TGCAGTGTCTCGACAGGGCGGGGTAGCAATCAGCCCCAGCATTTT,CSVSTGRGSNQPQHF
-,TRBJ1-5,TRBV7-9,many,TGTGCCAGCAGCTTAGATAGCCGGGGTCAGCCCCAGCATTTT,CASSLDSRGQPQHF
-,TRBJ2-7,TRBV20-1,many,TGCAGTGCCCGAAGGGGCAGGGGTGAAAACGAGCAGTACTTC,CSARRGRGENEQYF
TRBD1,TRBJ2-7,TRBV20-1,-,TGCAGTGCTAGAGACCCCGGGACAGGGAGTTACGAGCAGTACTTC,CSARDPGTGSYEQYF
TRBD2,TRBJ2-7,TRBV19,-,TGTGCCAGTAGTATCTCGCGGCTAGCGGGGTCATCTACCTACGAGCAGTACTTC,CASSISRLAGSSTYEQYF
TRBD2,TRBJ2-3,TRBV10-3,-,TGTGCCATCAGTGATATAGCGGGAGGGCCCGAATTT,CAISDIAGGPEF
TRBD2,TRBJ2-7,TRBV6-1,many,TGTGCCAGCAGCCCGAGACTAGCGGGAGAGGAGCAGTACTTC,CASSPRLAGEEQYF
-,TRBJ2-3,TRBV18,few,TGTGCCAGCTGCCTAACTACAATTGCAGATACGCAGTATTTT,CASCLTTIADTQYF
TRBD1,TRBJ1-2,TRBV30,few,TGTGCCTGGAGTTTCGGGACAGGGGTTGGCTACACCTTC,CAWSFGTGVGYTF
-,TRBJ2-2,TRBV7-3,-,TGTGCCAGCAGCTTATACCATGGGGAGCTGTTTTTT,CASSLYHGELFF
TRBD2,TRBJ2-1,TRBV28,many,TGTGCCAGCTGGACTAGCGGGAGCTCCTACAATGAGCAGTTCTTC,CASWTSGSSYNEQFF
TRBD1,TRBJ2-7,TRBV11-2,many,TGTGCCAGCAGCTCCGGGACAGGGAGGTCCTACGAGCAGTACTTC,CASSSGTGRSYEQYF
-,TRBJ2-7,TRBV6-5,few,TGTGCCAGCAGTTACTCGAGACCAGGGACTTCGTTTGGGGAGCAGTACTTC,CASSYSRPGTSFGEQYF